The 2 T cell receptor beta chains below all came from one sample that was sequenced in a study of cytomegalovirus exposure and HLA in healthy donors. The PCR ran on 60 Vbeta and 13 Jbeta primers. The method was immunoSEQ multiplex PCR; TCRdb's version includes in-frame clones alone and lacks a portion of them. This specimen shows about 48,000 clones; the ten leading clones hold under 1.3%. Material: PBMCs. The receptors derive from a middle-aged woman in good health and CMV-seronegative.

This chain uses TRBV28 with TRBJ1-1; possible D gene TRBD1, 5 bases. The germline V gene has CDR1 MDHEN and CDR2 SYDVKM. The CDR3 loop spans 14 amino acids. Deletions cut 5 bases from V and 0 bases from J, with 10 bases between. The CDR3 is CASSKPTVNTEAFF. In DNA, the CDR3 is TGTGCCAGCAGTAAACCGACAGTGAACACTGAAGCTTTCTTT. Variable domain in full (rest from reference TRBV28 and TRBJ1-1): DVKVTQSSRYLVKRTGEKVFLECVQDMDHENMFWYRQDPGLGLRLIYFSYDVKMKEKGDIPEGYSVSREKKERFSLILESASTNQTSMYLCASSKPTVNTEAFFGQGTRLTVV.

This CDR3 is CASSPWTASSDYEQYF. CDR3 nucleotide sequence: TGTGCCAGCAGCCCCTGGACAGCCAGCTCCGACTACGAGCAGTACTTC. The gene calls are TRBV7-9 and TRBJ2-7; TRBD1 is a possible D gene (6 bases). Germline CDR1 SEHNR, CDR2 FQNEAQ (reference sequence). The V gene lost 5 bases and the J gene lost 3 bases, with 20 bases spanning the gap. This CDR3 region has 16 residues.